Included here is one T cell receptor beta chain sequence, with context. TCR beta from blood CD8+ and CD4+ T cells was sequenced. Relapsing-remitting disease, either stable or active, was present in the multiple sclerosis controls, who were treatment-naive patients. FACS enriched CD8+ TEMRA cells, while bulk CD8+ and CD4+ were negatively isolated. The data are from a study of CD8 T cells in Susac syndrome. Reverse transcription of roughly 0.5 to 1 ug RNA was carried out with random hexamers. With immunoSEQ multiplex PCR, TCR beta CDR3 was amplified across 54 Vbeta and 13 Jbeta. MiXCR was run by TCRdb on the immunoSEQ multiplex PCR reads, yielding one entry per CDR3 protein. The repertoire has about 300,000 distinct CDR3 sequences, 85% of them found once; the top ten carry 0.21%. This CDR3 spans 14 amino acids. V lost 7 bases to trimming and J lost 0 bases, with 11 bases between them. Germline assignment: CDR1 SGHRS and CDR2 YFSETQ.

Source material: CD8+ T cells from PBMCs. The V and J genes are TRBV5-1 and TRBJ2-1; D ambiguous. This receptor was taken from a human donor with multiple sclerosis. CDR3 residues: CASSPWSSYNEQFF. The CDR3 DNA is TGCGCCAGCTCCCCCTGGAGCTCCTACAATGAGCAGTTCTTC.